These 14 T cell receptor beta chains were sequenced from one sample in a study of T-cell reconstitution after alpha-beta-depleted transplantation in children. Unique molecular identifiers were built into the TCRbeta library. One entry per CDR3 protein results from TCRdb running MiXCR on the PCR reads. The sample includes a few hundred thousand distinct CDR3 sequences, about a tenth seen only once; the top ten take 4.5% to 6.5%. The material was PBMCs from the stem cell graft donor, obtained from the stem cell graft. These receptors came from a human donor who donated a stem cell graft to a child with acute myeloid leukemia.

The chain couples TRBV7-2 to TRBJ2-7; the D gene is possibly TRBD2 (5 bases). CDR3 length: 13 residues. CDR1 and CDR2 (germline): SGHTA, FQGNSA. Trimming pared 3 bases from V and 5 bases from J, leaving 11 bases between. CDR3: CASSFTSSDEQYV. The CDR3 DNA reads TGTGCCAGCAGCTTTACTAGTTCCGACGAGCAGTACGTC.

V is TRBV7-8 and J is TRBJ2-7; either TRBD1 or TRBD2 may supply D (6 bases each). CDR3 length: 19 amino acids. Trimming shortened V by 5 bases and J by 4 bases, and 30 bases separated the two germline ends. The germline CDR1 and CDR2 sequences are SGHVS and FQNEAQ. The CDR3 spells CASSHRAGGPLPTTYEQYF. CDR3 in DNA: TGTGCCAGCAGCCATCGGGCCGGGGGCCCTTTGCCGACTACGTACGAGCAGTACTTC.

The V and J genes are TRBV12-3 or TRBV12-4 and TRBJ2-3, with TRBD2 matching over 9 bases. The CDR3 has 16 amino acids. The V gene end was trimmed by 2 bases and the J gene end by 4 bases; junction bases not matched to a gene: 7. The CDR3 sequence: CASSLIGSGSADTQYF. CDR3 nucleotide sequence: TGTGCCAGCAGTTTAATCGGTAGCGGGAGCGCAGATACGCAGTATTTT.

The chain couples TRBV3-1 to TRBJ2-1; TRBD2 matches at 8 bases. Germline trimming cut 2 bases from V and 3 bases from J; bases unmatched to any gene: 6. Germline CDR1 reads LGHDT; CDR2 reads YNNKEL (reference sequence). This CDR3 has 16 residues. CDR3 sequence (DNA): TGTGCCAGCAGCCAAATGGCGGGGGGACACTACAATGAGCAGTTCTTC. Protein sequence: CASSQMAGGHYNEQFF.

This clonotype was observed a handful of times. The V call is TRBV5-6, the J call TRBJ2-3; 8 bases match TRBD2. V trimming: 4 bases; J trimming: 10 bases; junction bases outside the gene matches: 20. The CDR3 contains 17 residues. Germline-derived CDR1 and CDR2 are SGHDT and YYEEEE. Here the CDR3 reads CASSLNSGARGSQAQYF. DNA of the CDR3: TGTGCCAGCAGCCTTAATAGCGGGGCCCGTGGAAGTCAGGCGCAGTATTTT.

CDR3 sequence reads: CSVGQGDNYGYTF. The CDR3 bases are TGCAGCGTTGGACAGGGGGATAACTATGGCTACACCTTC. V and J are TRBV29-1 and TRBJ1-2; TRBD1 aligns across 9 bases. The CDR3 extends over 13 amino acids. V lost 4 bases and J lost 1; bases outside the gene matches: 1. Germline-derived CDR1 and CDR2 are SQVTM and ANQGSEA.

This clonotype has just one count. This may stem from a read error, because a much larger clone lies one nucleotide away. The chain links TRBV4-3 to TRBJ2-3; D unresolved. Germline loops: CDR1 LGHNA, CDR2 YSLEER. This CDR3 region has 13 residues. The CDR3 loop reads CASSQEVADTHYF. The CDR3 DNA sequence: TGCGCCAGCAGCCAAGAGGTGGCAGATACGCACTATTTT.

This sequence joins TRBV18 and TRBJ2-1, with a weak D call TRBD1 (6 bases). Trimming shortened V by 1 base and J by 4 bases, and 11 bases separated the two germline ends. The CDR3 spans 15 residues. Germline V CDR1 and CDR2: KGHSH, LQKENI. The CDR3 here is CASSPLRDNYNEQFF. In nucleotides, the CDR3 is TGTGCCAGCTCACCACTCCGGGACAATTACAATGAGCAGTTCTTC.

This clonotype was seen at least ten times. V and J are TRBV20-1 and TRBJ2-7, with D possibly matching TRBD1 (6 bases). V was clipped by 3 bases and J by 6 bases, with 12 bases between them. Germline loops: CDR1 DFQATT, CDR2 SNEGSKA (reference sequence). The CDR3 extends over 12 amino acids. This CDR3 reads CSARLLGGEQYF. CDR3 coding DNA: TGCAGTGCTAGGTTGTTAGGGGGCGAGCAGTACTTC.

CDR3 residues: CASSYSGRGEPQHF. DNA for the CDR3: TGTGCCAGCAGTTACTCGGGCAGGGGTGAGCCCCAGCATTTT. This chain uses TRBV6-5 with TRBJ1-5, with D perhaps matching TRBD1 (6 bases). This CDR3 spans 14 amino acids. V lost 0 bases to trimming and J lost 8 bases, with 11 bases between them. Germline CDR1 reads MNHEY; CDR2 reads SVGAGI.

The chain couples TRBV3-1 to TRBJ1-2; no reliable D call. Germline CDR1 and CDR2: LGHDT and YNNKEL (reference sequence). The CDR3 loop spans 15 amino acids. Trimming took off 1 base at V and 2 bases at J, with 11 bases between the two ends. CDR3 coding DNA: TGTGCCAGCAGCCAAGGGTTGACAAGCAACTATGGCTACACCTTC. This encodes CASSQGLTSNYGYTF.

This clonotype was seen a handful of times. The gene calls are TRBV3-1 and TRBJ2-3; perhaps TRBD2 as D (6 bases). Germline lookup yields CDR1 LGHDT and CDR2 YNNKEL (reference sequence). Deletions cut 5 bases from V and 2 bases from J, with 17 bases between. The CDR3 runs 16 residues. CDR3 region: CASSARMVADTDTQYF. The CDR3 DNA is TGTGCCAGCAGCGCGCGCATGGTAGCGGACACAGATACGCAGTATTTT.

The V call is TRBV27, the J call TRBJ1-5; the D gene is possibly TRBD1 (5 bases). V gave up 6 bases and J gave up 6 bases, with 15 bases separating them. There are 14 residues in the CDR3. Germline values: CDR1 MNHEY, CDR2 SMNVEV (reference sequence). The DNA for the CDR3 is TGTGCCAGCAGCTATGGGGGTGCAACTCAGCCCCAGCATTTT. Amino acid sequence: CASSYGGATQPQHF.

The chain has TRBV6-2 or TRBV6-3 and TRBJ2-1; tentative D call: TRBD2 (6 bases). The CDR3 extends over 11 amino acids. Germline-derived CDR1 and CDR2 are MNHEY and SVGEGT. V gave up 5 bases and J gave up 15 bases, with 14 bases separating them. The CDR3 DNA follows: TGTGCCAGCAGTACCGGGACTCCCCGGTTCTTC. Its translation: CASSTGTPRFF.